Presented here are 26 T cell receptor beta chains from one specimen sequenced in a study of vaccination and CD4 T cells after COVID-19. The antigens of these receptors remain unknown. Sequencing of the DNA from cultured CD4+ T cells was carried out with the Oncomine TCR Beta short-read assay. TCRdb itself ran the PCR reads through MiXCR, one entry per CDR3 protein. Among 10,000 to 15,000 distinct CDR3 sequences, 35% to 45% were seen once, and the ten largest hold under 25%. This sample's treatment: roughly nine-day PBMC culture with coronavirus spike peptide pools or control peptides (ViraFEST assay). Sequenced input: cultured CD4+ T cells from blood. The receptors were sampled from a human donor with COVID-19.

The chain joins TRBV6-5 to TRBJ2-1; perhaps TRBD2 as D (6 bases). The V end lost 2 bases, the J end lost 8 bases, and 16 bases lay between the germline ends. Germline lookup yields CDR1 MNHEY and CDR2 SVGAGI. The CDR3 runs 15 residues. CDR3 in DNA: TGTGCCAGCAGTTACCTCTCCCTGGGAGGCGATGAGCAGTTCTTC. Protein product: CASSYLSLGGDEQFF.

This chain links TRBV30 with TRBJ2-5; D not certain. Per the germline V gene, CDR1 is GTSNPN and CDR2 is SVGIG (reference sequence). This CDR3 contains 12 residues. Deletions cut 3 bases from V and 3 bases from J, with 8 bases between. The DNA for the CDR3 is TGTGCCTGGAGATCGAGCGAAGAGACCCAGTACTTC. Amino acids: CAWRSSEETQYF.

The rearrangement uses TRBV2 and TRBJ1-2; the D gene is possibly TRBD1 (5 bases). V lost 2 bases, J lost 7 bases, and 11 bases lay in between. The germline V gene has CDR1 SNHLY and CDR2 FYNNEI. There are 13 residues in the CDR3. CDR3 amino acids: CASSEQGVGGYTF. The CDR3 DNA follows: TGTGCCAGCAGTGAACAGGGCGTTGGTGGCTACACCTTC.

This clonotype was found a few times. The CDR3 sequence: CASRQNRGGSGNTIYF. The DNA of the CDR3 is TGTGCCAGCAGACAAAACAGGGGAGGCTCTGGAAACACCATATATTTT. The chain uses TRBV6-1 and TRBJ1-3, with TRBD1 matching over 7 bases. CDR1 and CDR2 (germline): MNHNS, SASEGT. The CDR3 totals 16 residues. V dropped 6 bases and J dropped 0; count of bases not matched to a gene: 8.

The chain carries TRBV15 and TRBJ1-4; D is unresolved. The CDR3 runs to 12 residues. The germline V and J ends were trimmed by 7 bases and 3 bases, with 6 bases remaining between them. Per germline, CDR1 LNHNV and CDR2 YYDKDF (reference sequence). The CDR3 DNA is TGTGCCACCACCCAGCCTAATGAAAAACTGTTTTTT. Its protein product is CATTQPNEKLFF.

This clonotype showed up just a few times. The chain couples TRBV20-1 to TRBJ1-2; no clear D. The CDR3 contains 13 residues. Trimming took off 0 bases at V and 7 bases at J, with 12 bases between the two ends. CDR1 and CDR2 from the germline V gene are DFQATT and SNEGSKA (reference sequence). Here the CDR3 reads CSARDGVLGGYTF. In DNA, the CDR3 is TGCAGTGCTAGAGATGGGGTATTGGGTGGCTACACCTTC.

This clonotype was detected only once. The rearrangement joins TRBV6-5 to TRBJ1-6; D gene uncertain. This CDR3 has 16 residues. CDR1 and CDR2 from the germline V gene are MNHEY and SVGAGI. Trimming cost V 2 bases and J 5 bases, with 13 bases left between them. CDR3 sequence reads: CASSYLRNLDNSPLHF. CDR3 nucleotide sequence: TGTGCCAGCAGTTACCTAAGAAACCTCGATAATTCACCCCTCCACTTT.

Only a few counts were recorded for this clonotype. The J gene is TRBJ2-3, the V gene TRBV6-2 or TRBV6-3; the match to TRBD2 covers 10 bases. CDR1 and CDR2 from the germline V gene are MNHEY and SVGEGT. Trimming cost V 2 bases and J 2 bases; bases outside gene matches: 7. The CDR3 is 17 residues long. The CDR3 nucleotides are TGTGCCAGCAGTTACATACTAGCGGGGCGGAACACAGATACGCAGTATTTT. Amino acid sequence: CASSYILAGRNTDTQYF.

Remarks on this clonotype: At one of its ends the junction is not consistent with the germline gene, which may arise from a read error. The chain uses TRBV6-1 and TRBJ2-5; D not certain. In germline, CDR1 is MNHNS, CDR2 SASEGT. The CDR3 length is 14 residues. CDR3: CAISESIRSETQYF. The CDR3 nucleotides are TGTGCCATCAGTGAGTCGATCAGGTCAGAGACCCAGTACTTC.

Here the CDR3 reads CASSFRYPNYGYTF. CDR3 bases: TGTGCCAGCAGTTTCCGGTACCCTAACTATGGCTACACCTTC. The V call is TRBV28, the J call TRBJ1-2; D not certain. The V end was cut by 3 bases, the J end by 0 bases, with 8 bases between. Germline lookup yields CDR1 MDHEN and CDR2 SYDVKM. There are 14 residues in the CDR3.

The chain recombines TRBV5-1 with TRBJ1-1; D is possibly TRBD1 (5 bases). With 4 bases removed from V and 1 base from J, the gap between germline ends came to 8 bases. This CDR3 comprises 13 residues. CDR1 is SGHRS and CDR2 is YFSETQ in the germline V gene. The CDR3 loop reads CASSPGQNTEAFF. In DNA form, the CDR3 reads TGCGCCAGCAGCCCCGGACAGAACACTGAAGCTTTCTTT.

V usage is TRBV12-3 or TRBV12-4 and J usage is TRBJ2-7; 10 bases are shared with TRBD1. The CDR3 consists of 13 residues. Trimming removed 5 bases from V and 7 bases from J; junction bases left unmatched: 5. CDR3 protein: CASSPGQGLEQYF. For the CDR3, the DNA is TGTGCCAGCAGTCCGGGACAGGGGTTGGAGCAGTACTTC.

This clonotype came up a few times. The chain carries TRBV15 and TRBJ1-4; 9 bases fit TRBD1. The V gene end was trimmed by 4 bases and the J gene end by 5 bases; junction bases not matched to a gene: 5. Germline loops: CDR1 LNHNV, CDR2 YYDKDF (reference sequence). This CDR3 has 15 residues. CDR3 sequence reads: CATSTEGQGNEKLFF. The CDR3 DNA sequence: TGTGCCACCAGCACAGAAGGACAGGGGAATGAAAAACTGTTTTTT.

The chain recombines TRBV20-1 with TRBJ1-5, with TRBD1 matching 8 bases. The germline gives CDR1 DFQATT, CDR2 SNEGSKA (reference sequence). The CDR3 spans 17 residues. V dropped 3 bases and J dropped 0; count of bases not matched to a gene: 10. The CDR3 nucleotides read TGCAGTGCTAGGTGGCAGGGGGCGGGATATAGCAATCAGCCCCAGCATTTT. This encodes CSARWQGAGYSNQPQHF.

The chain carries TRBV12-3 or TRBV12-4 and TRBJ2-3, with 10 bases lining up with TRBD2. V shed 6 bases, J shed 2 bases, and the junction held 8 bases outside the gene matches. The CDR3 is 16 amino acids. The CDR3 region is CASSALAGAYTDTQYF. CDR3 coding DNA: TGTGCCAGCAGCGCGCTAGCGGGGGCATACACAGATACGCAGTATTTT.

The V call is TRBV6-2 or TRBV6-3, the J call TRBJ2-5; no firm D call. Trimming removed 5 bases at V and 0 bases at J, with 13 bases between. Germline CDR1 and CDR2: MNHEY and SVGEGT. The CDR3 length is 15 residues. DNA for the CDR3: TGTGCCAGCAGTAGGGTCTCTGCTTACCAAGAGACCCAGTACTTC. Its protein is CASSRVSAYQETQYF.

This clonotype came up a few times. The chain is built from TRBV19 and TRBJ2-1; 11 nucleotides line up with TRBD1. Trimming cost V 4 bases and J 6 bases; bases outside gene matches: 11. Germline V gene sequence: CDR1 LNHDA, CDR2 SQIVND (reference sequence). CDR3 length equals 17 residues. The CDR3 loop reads CASSTLTGTGGSNEQFF. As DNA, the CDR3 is TGTGCCAGTAGTACCCTCACAGGGACAGGGGGGTCCAATGAGCAGTTCTTC.

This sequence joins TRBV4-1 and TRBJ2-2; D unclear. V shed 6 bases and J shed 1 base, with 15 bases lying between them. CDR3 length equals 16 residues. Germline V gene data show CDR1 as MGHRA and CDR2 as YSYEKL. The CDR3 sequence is CASSPPQWWNTGELFF. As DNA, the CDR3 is TGCGCCAGCAGTCCCCCCCAGTGGTGGAACACCGGGGAGCTGTTTTTT.

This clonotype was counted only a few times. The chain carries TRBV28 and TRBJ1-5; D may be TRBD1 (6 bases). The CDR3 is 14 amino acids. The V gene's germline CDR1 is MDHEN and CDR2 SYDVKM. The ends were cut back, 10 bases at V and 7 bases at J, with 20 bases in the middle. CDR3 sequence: CATQVGGAEQPQHF. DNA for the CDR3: TGTGCCACCCAGGTCGGGGGCGCGGAGCAGCCCCAGCATTTT. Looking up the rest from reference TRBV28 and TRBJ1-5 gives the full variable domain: DVKVTQSSRYLVKRTGEKVFLECVQDMDHENMFWYRQDPGLGLRLIYFSYDVKMKEKGDIPEGYSVSREKKERFSLILESASTNQTSMYLCATQVGGAEQPQHFGDGTRLSIL.

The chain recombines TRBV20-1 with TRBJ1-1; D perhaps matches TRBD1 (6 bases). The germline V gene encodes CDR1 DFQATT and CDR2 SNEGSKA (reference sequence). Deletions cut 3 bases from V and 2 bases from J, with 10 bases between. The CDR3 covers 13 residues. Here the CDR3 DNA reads TGCAGTGCTAGCCGGGGGCCAAACACTGAAGCTTTCTTT. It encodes CSASRGPNTEAFF.

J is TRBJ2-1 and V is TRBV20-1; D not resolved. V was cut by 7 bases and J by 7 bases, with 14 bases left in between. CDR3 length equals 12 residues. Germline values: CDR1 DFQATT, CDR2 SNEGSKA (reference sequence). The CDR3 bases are TGCAGTGGAGAAAGTGGGAAAAATGAGCAGTTCTTC. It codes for CSGESGKNEQFF.

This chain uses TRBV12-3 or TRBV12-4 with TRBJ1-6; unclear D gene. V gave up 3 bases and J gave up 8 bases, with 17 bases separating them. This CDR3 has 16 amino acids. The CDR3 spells CASSFNSQKPHSPLHF. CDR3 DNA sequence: TGTGCCAGCAGTTTTAACAGTCAAAAACCCCATTCACCCCTCCACTTT.

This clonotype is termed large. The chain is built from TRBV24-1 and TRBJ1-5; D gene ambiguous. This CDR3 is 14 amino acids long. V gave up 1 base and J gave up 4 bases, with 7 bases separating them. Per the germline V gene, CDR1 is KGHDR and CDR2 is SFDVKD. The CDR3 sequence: CATSDLSGNQPQHF. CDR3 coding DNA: TGTGCCACCAGTGATTTATCGGGAAATCAGCCCCAGCATTTT.

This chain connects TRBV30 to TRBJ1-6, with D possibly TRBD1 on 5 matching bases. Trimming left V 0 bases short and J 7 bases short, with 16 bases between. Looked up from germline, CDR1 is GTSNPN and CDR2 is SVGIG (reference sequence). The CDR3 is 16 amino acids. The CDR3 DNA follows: TGTGCCTGGAGTGTATCCCCGCCAGGGTGGAATTCACCCCTCCACTTT. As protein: CAWSVSPPGWNSPLHF.

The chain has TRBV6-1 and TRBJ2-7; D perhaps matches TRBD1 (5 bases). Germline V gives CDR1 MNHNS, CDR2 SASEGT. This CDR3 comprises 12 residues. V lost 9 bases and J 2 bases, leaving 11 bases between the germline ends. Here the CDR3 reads CASQDRTYEQYF. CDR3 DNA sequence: TGTGCCAGTCAAGACAGAACCTACGAGCAGTACTTC.

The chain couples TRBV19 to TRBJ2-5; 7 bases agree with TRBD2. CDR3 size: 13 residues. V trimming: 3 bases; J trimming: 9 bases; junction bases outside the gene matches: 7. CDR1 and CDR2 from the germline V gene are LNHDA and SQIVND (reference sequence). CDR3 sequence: CASSMERGKPQYF. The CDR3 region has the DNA TGTGCCAGTAGTATGGAGCGGGGCAAGCCCCAGTACTTC. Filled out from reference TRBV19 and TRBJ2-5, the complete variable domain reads DGGITQSPKYLFRKEGQNVTLSCEQNLNHDAMYWYRQDPGQGLRLIYYSQIVNDFQKGDIAEGYSVSREKKESFPLTVTSAQKNPTAFYLCASSMERGKPQYFGPGTRLLVL.